Below, 2 T cell receptor beta chains from the same sample are listed, as sequenced in a study of T-cell memory formation after mild COVID-19. TCRdb re-analysed the 5' RACE reads in MiXCR, keeping a single row per CDR3 protein. The sample has about 560,000 distinct CDR3 sequences, more than 15% seen once. The sample consisted of PBMCs or a T cell subset sorted from them (not recorded which). These receptors all come from an adult woman who had mild COVID-19 (a few samples of this study predate the infection). Cell type and time point are not known.

This rearrangement joins TRBV7-9 to TRBJ2-1, with a weak D call TRBD2 (6 bases). The germline V gene has CDR1 SEHNR and CDR2 FQNEAQ (reference sequence). V was clipped by 3 bases and J by 3 bases, with 18 bases between them. The CDR3 is 17 amino acids. CDR3 in amino acids: CASSFSGASAYYNEQFF. As DNA, the CDR3 is TGTGCCAGCAGCTTTTCTGGGGCTAGCGCATACTACAATGAGCAGTTCTTC.

This clonotype was counted a few times. The CDR3 DNA sequence: TGTGCCAGCAGCTTACGCGGGGGATGGACCGGGGAGCTGTTTTTT. Its protein product is CASSLRGGWTGELFF. The chain links TRBV27 to TRBJ2-2; 7 bases match TRBD2. The CDR3 loop spans 15 amino acids. J gave up 5 bases and V 6 bases, and 9 bases lay outside the gene matches. The germline V gene encodes CDR1 MNHEY and CDR2 SMNVEV (reference sequence).